This TCR beta chain is from a study of T cell responses to AZD1222 COVID-19 vaccine. Study results and limitations: White British donors predominated, females outnumbered males, and clonal diversity was possibly underestimated.

CDR1 is KGHSH, CDR2 LQKENI, per germline. This CDR3 spans 12 amino acids. V was trimmed by 1 base and J by 5 bases, leaving 6 bases between them. Sequencing used immunoSEQ multiplex PCR; TCRdb keeps in-frame clones, though not all of them. The data hold about 150,000 clones, with approximately 86% observed a single time. Remarks on this clone: The antigen remains undetermined.

The receptor was derived from an adult who had recovered from COVID-19. This sample comprised peripheral blood, obtained after recovery from COVID-19. The genes are TRBV18 and TRBJ2-7, with D tentatively TRBD1 (5 bases). CDR3 DNA: TGTGCCAGCTCACCACAGGGGAACGAGCAGTACTTC. Translated: CASSPQGNEQYF.